These 11 T cell receptor beta chains share one sample of origin, sequenced in a study of blood T cell repertoires in COVID-19. Produced via immunoSEQ multiplex PCR; TCRdb's table is partial and in-frame only. The sample yields 250,000 to 350,000 clones, approximately 90% seen once. Sequenced material: PBMCs or T cells enriched from blood (not recorded which). The source is a woman aged 18-30 years who had recovered from COVID-19.

The chain has TRBV9 and TRBJ1-6; tentative D call: TRBD1 (5 bases). Looked up from germline, CDR1 is SGDLS and CDR2 is YYNGEE. Trimming removed 0 bases at V and 5 bases at J, with 9 bases between. The CDR3 spans 15 residues. For the CDR3, the DNA is TGTGCCAGCAGCGTAGAGGCAGGGAATAATTCACCCCTCCACTTT. Its translation: CASSVEAGNNSPLHF.

This clone was observed a single time. V and J are TRBV6-1 and TRBJ2-4; no firm D call. With 1 base removed from V and 4 bases from J, the gap between germline ends came to 5 bases. The CDR3 contains 13 residues. Germline V gives CDR1 MNHNS, CDR2 SASEGT. This chain's CDR3 is CASSEDPKNIQYF. CDR3 in DNA: TGTGCCAGCAGTGAAGATCCTAAAAACATTCAGTACTTC.

This chain connects TRBV7-3 to TRBJ2-5; 10 positions agree with TRBD1. With V trimmed by 3 bases and J by 4 bases, 8 bases remained unmatched. Germline values: CDR1 SGHTA, CDR2 FQGTGA. This CDR3 is 16 amino acids long. The CDR3 DNA follows: TGTGCCAGCAGCTTGAGACGACAGGGGGCTTTAGAGACCCAGTACTTC. Translated, it gives CASSLRRQGALETQYF. Looking up the rest from reference TRBV7-3 and TRBJ2-5 gives the full variable domain: GAGVSQTPSNKVTEKGKYVELRCDPISGHTALYWYRQSLGQGPEFLIYFQGTGAADDSGLPNDRFFAVRPEGSVSTLKIQRTERGDSAVYLCASSLRRQGALETQYFGPGTRLLVL.

The V gene is TRBV3-1 (or the pseudogene TRBV3-2), the J gene TRBJ2-7; D remains ambiguous. Trimming left V 1 base short and J 0 bases short, with 10 bases between. The length of the CDR3 is 15 residues. Germline V gene sequence: CDR1 LGHDT, CDR2 YNNKEL (reference sequence). CDR3 in DNA: TGTGCCAGCAGCCAAGCCTCCTTATCCTCCTACGAGCAGTACTTC. It specifies CASSQASLSSYEQYF.

This clone was recorded once. The genes are TRBV27 and TRBJ2-1; TRBD2 might be the D (6 bases). CDR3 size: 17 residues. The V end was cut by 5 bases, the J end by 0 bases, with 17 bases between. CDR1 is MNHEY, CDR2 SMNVEV, per germline (reference sequence). The CDR3 reads CASSPAGRGRSYNEQFF. The CDR3 nucleotides are TGTGCCAGCAGTCCCGCCGGGCGGGGCCGCTCCTACAATGAGCAGTTCTTC.

The chain links TRBV27 to TRBJ2-7; 11 bases fit TRBD2. Losses at the gene ends were 5 bases for V and 4 bases for J; bases not matched to a gene: 4. The germline V gene has CDR1 MNHEY and CDR2 SMNVEV (reference sequence). This CDR3 comprises 14 residues. The CDR3 region has the DNA TGTGCCAGCAGTCCCGGGACTAGCGGTTACGAGCAGTACTTC. It translates to CASSPGTSGYEQYF.

The rearrangement joins TRBV4-2 to TRBJ2-3; TRBD2 matches 15 bases. After removal of 0 bases from V and 0 bases from J, the junction contained 1 base not matched to a gene. Germline CDR1 is LGHNA and CDR2 is YNFKEQ. The CDR3 is made up of 18 amino acids. The CDR3 is CASSQEGTSGGSTDTQYF. Here the CDR3 DNA reads TGTGCCAGCAGCCAAGAGGGGACTAGCGGGGGGAGCACAGATACGCAGTATTTT.

The rearrangement uses TRBV5-1 and TRBJ1-2; 9 positions agree with TRBD1. The CDR3 length is 13 residues. Trimming at V came to 4 bases and at J to 8 bases, leaving 6 bases not matched to a gene. CDR1 is SGHRS, CDR2 YFSETQ, per germline. The CDR3 coding sequence is TGCGCCAGCAGCCCACAGGGGGCGAGCGGCTACACCTTC. The encoded protein is CASSPQGASGYTF.

The chain uses TRBV6-4 and TRBJ1-1, with 9 bases aligning to TRBD1. V lost 6 bases, J lost 3 bases, and 5 bases stayed unmatched. The CDR3 spans 14 residues. Germline V gene data show CDR1 as MRHNA and CDR2 as SNTAGT. In DNA form, the CDR3 reads TGTGCCAGCAGAGGACAGGGGTGGGACACTGAAGCTTTCTTT. Amino acids: CASRGQGWDTEAFF.

V usage is TRBV5-1 and J usage is TRBJ1-2; tentative D call: TRBD1 (5 bases). The CDR3 contains 14 residues. Trimming shortened V by 0 bases and J by 8 bases, and 14 bases separated the two germline ends. CDR1 is SGHRS and CDR2 is YFSETQ in the germline V gene. As DNA, the CDR3 is TGCGCCAGCAGCTTGGACCAGGGAAGAGAAGGCTACACCTTC. It encodes CASSLDQGREGYTF.

This chain joins TRBV6-6 and TRBJ2-5; 10 bases are a match to TRBD2. The CDR3 covers 16 residues. Trimming cost V 5 bases and J 3 bases; bases outside gene matches: 9. Per germline, CDR1 MNHNY and CDR2 SVGAGI (reference sequence). The CDR3 DNA is TGTGCCAGCAGTCGAACTAGCGGGGCTATGGAAGAGACCCAGTACTTC. The encoded protein is CASSRTSGAMEETQYF.